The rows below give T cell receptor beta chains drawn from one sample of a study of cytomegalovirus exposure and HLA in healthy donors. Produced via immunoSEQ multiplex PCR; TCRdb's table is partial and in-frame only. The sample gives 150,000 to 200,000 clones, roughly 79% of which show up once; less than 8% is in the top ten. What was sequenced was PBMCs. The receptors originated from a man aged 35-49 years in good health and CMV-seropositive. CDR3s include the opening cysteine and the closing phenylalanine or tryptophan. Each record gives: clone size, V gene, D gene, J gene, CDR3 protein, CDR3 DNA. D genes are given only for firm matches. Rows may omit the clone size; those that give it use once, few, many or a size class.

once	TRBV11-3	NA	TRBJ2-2	CASSSDVGGELFF	TGTGCCAGCAGCTCAGACGTCGGCGGGGAGCTGTTTTTT
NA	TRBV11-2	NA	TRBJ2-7	CASSLDRYEQYF	TGTGCCAGCAGCTTAGATCGCTACGAGCAGTACTTC
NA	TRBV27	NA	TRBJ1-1	CASSLSGHTEAFF	TGTGCCAGCAGTTTATCGGGGCACACTGAAGCTTTCTTT
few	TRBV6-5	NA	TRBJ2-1	CASSDRGSYNEQFF	TGTGCCAGCAGTGATCGGGGTTCCTACAATGAGCAGTTCTTC
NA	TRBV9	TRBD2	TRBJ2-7	CASSPQGAGGYEQYF	TGTGCCAGCAGCCCTCAGGGCGCGGGAGGCTACGAGCAGTACTTC
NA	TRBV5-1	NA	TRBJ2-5	CASSRTTGDETQYF	TGCGCCAGCAGCCGGACGACAGGAGACGAGACCCAGTACTTC
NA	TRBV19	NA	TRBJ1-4	CASSTNPGDINEKLFF	TGTGCCAGTAGTACAAATCCTGGGGACATTAATGAAAAACTGTTTTTT
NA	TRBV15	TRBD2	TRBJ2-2	CATSSFGREATGELFF	TGTGCCACCAGCAGTTTCGGGAGGGAGGCTACCGGGGAGCTGTTTTTT
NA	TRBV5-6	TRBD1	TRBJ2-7	CASRSGTESYEQYF	TGTGCCAGCAGATCCGGGACAGAGTCCTACGAGCAGTACTTC
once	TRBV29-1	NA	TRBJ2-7	CSVGQSYEQYF	TGCAGCGTCGGACAGTCCTACGAGCAGTACTTC
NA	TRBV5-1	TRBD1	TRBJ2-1	CASSRDRGENEQFF	TGCGCCAGCAGCCGGGACAGGGGGGAAAATGAGCAGTTCTTC